This T cell receptor (beta chain) emerged from a study of T and B cells in COVID-19 patients. Study-wide background: Recovered patients mostly had mild to moderate COVID-19 managed as outpatients.

TRB was amplified from around 250-500 ng of blood genomic DNA. The CDR3 length is 17 residues. In germline, CDR1 is MNHEY, CDR2 SMNVEV (reference sequence). Trimming removed 9 bases at V and 0 bases at J, with 23 bases between. BIOMED2 TRB-A/B primer pools were used in multiplex TRB PCR. TCRdb redid the calling of the multiplex PCR reads with MiXCR, one entry per CDR3 protein. In the table there are approximately 8,500 distinct CDR3 sequences, roughly 28% of which are singletons. This clonotype was observed a few times. Sequencing was performed on blood. The clonotype comes from a human donor who had recovered from COVID-19. This chain connects TRBV27 to TRBJ1-1; D not certain. CDR3 coding DNA: TGTGCCAGTTATACAACCCCCGGTGGGCTCATGAACACTGAAGCTTTCTTT. Translating gives CASYTTPGGLMNTEAFF.